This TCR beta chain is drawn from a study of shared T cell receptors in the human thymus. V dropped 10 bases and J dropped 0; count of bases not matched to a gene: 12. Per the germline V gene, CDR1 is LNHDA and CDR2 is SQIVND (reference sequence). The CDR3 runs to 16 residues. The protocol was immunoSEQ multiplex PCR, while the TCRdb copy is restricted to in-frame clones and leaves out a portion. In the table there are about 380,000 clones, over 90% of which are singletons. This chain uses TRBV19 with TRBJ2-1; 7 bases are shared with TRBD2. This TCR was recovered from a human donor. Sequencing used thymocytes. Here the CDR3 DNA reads TGTGCCATAGAGTGGTCTAGCGGAGTCTCCTACAATGAGCAGTTCTTC. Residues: CAIEWSSGVSYNEQFF. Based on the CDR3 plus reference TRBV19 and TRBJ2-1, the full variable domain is DGGITQSPKYLFRKEGQNVTLSCEQNLNHDAMYWYRQDPGQGLRLIYYSQIVNDFQKGDIAEGYSVSREKKESFPLTVTSAQKNPTAFYLCAIEWSSGVSYNEQFFGPGTRLTVL.